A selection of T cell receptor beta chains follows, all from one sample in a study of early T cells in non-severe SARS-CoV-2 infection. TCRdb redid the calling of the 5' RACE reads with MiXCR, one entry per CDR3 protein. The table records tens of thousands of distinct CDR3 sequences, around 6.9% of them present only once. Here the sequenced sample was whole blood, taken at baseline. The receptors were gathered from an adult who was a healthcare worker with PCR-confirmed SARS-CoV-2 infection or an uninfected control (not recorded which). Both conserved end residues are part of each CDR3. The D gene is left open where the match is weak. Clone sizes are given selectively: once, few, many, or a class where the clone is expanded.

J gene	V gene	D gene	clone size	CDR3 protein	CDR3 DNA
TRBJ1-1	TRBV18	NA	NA	CASSVGIPNTEAFF	TGTGCCAGCTCCGTAGGGATACCGAACACTGAAGCTTTCTTT
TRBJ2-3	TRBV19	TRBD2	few	CASSISGLAGGPTDTQYF	TGTGCCAGTAGTATTTCGGGACTAGCGGGGGGACCCACAGATACGCAGTATTTT
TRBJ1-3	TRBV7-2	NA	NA	CASSLGAGIGNTIYF	TGTGCCAGCAGCTTAGGAGCAGGGATTGGAAACACCATATATTTT
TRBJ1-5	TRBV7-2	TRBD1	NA	CASSTRQGGNQPQHF	TGTGCCAGCAGCACCAGACAGGGTGGCAATCAGCCCCAGCATTTT
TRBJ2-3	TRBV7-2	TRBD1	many	CASSEDRVVPDTQYF	TGTGCCAGCAGCGAGGACAGGGTAGTCCCAGATACGCAGTATTTT
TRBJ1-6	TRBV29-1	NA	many	CSVTDSYNSPLHF	TGCAGCGTCACAGACTCCTATAATTCACCCCTCCACTTT
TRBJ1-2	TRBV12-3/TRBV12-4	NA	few	CASNPGGGRNYGYTF	TGTGCCAGCAACCCCGGCGGGGGGCGGAACTATGGCTACACCTTC
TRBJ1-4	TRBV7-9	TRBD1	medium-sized	CASSAGTAATNEKLFF	TGTGCCAGCAGCGCCGGGACAGCAGCAACTAATGAAAAACTGTTTTTT
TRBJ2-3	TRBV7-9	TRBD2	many	CASSQGTSGGTPTDTQYF	TGTGCCAGCAGCCAAGGGACTAGCGGGGGTACGCCAACTGATACGCAGTATTTT
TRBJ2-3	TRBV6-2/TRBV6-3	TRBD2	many	CASTRGGYPDTQYF	TGTGCCAGCACGCGCGGGGGTTACCCCGATACGCAGTATTTT
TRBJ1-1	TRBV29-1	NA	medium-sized	CSVEGGIGTEAFF	TGCAGCGTTGAGGGTGGGATCGGGACTGAAGCTTTCTTT
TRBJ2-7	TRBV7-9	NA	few	CASSSTGPGYEQYF	TGTGCCAGCAGCTCTACTGGCCCGGGGTACGAGCAGTACTTC
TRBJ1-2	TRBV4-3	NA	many	CASSQGPSGSRNYGYTF	TGCGCCAGCAGCCAAGGGCCCTCAGGCAGTCGGAACTATGGCTACACCTTC
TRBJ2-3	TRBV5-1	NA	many	CASSLAPGRDTQYF	TGCGCCAGCAGCTTGGCCCCTGGGAGAGATACGCAGTATTTT
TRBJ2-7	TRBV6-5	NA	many	CASSYVPPWRSSYEQYF	TGTGCCAGCAGTTACGTGCCTCCTTGGAGGAGCTCCTACGAGCAGTACTTC
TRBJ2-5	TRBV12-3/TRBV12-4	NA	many	CASRRWGAQETQYF	TGTGCCAGCAGGAGGTGGGGCGCTCAAGAGACCCAGTACTTC
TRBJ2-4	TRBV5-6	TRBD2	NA	CASSAGLADIQYF	TGTGCCAGCAGCGCGGGACTAGCTGACATTCAGTACTTC
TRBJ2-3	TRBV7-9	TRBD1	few	CASSPGTGVADTQYF	TGTGCCAGCAGCCCTGGGACAGGGGTCGCAGATACGCAGTATTTT
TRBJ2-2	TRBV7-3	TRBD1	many	CASSQTGAPPNTGELFF	TGTGCCAGCAGCCAGACAGGGGCGCCCCCGAACACCGGGGAGCTGTTTTTT
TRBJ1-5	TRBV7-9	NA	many	CASSLAVGGSNQPQHF	TGTGCCAGCAGCTTAGCGGTGGGGGGCAGCAATCAGCCCCAGCATTTT
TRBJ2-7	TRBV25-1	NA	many	CASRDSAGQYF	TGTGCCAGCCGTGACAGCGCCGGGCAGTACTTC
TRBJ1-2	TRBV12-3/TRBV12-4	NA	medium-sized	CASSLFGRSNYGYTF	TGTGCCAGCAGTTTATTTGGTCGCTCTAACTATGGCTACACCTTC
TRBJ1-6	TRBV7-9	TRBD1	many	CASSSTGAGSPLHF	TGTGCCAGCAGCTCGACAGGGGCAGGTTCACCCCTCCACTTT
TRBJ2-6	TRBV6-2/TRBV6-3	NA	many	CASSYTDGSGANVLTF	TGTGCCAGCAGTTACACGGACGGCTCTGGGGCCAACGTCCTGACTTTC
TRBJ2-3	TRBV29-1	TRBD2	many	CSVSRTSGGPSLHTDTQYF	TGCAGCGTTTCCCGGACTAGCGGGGGGCCCAGTCTACACACAGATACGCAGTATTTT
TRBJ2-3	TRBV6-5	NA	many	CASSAGTWRADTQYF	TGTGCCAGTTCCGCCGGGACTTGGAGGGCAGATACGCAGTATTTT
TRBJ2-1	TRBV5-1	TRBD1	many	CASSTGRDSLSDEQFF	TGCGCCAGCAGCACCGGCCGGGACAGCCTTTCTGATGAGCAGTTCTTC
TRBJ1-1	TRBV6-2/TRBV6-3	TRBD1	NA	CASSYSLGQGVSEAFF	TGTGCCAGCAGTTACTCCCTCGGACAGGGGGTTTCTGAAGCTTTCTTT
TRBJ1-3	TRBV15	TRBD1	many	CATRDRSSGNTIYF	TGTGCCACCCGGGACAGGTCCTCTGGAAACACCATATATTTT
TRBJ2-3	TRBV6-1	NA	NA	CASSEFPGGQLDTQYF	TGTGCCAGCAGTGAATTTCCAGGGGGGCAATTGGATACGCAGTATTTT
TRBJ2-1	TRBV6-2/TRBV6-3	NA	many	CASSYRSHKLYYNEQFF	TGTGCCAGCAGTTACAGGTCGCACAAGCTTTACTACAATGAGCAGTTCTTC
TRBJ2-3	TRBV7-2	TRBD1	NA	CASSSIQGASDTQYF	TGTGCCAGCAGCTCGATACAGGGGGCCTCAGATACGCAGTATTTT
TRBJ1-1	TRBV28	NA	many	CASSLIRGAAEAFF	TGTGCCAGCAGTTTGATCCGGGGGGCGGCTGAAGCTTTCTTT
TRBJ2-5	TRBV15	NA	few	CATSRVTGFQETQYF	TGTGCCACCAGCAGGGTAACAGGTTTCCAAGAGACCCAGTACTTC
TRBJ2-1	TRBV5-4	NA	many	CASSYLESGYNEQFF	TGTGCCAGCAGCTACCTAGAATCGGGGTACAATGAGCAGTTCTTC
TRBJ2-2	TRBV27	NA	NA	CASSDGLLTGELFF	TGTGCCAGCTCGGACGGACTCCTTACCGGGGAGCTGTTTTTT
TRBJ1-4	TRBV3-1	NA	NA	CASRPDGANGKLFF	TGTGCCAGCCGCCCGGACGGGGCTAATGGAAAACTGTTTTTT
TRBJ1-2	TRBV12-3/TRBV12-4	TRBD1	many	CASSSGGNYGYTF	TGTGCCAGCAGTTCAGGGGGGAACTATGGCTACACCTTC
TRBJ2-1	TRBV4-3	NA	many	CASSQELSSYNEQFF	TGCGCCAGCAGCCAAGAACTAAGCTCCTACAATGAGCAGTTCTTC
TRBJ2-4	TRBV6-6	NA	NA	CASSSRGAKNIQYF	TGTGCCAGCAGTTCCAGGGGAGCCAAAAACATTCAGTACTTC
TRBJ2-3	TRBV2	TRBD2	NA	CASSHEEAGGRDTQYF	TGTGCCAGCAGTCATGAGGAAGCGGGGGGGCGCGATACGCAGTATTTT
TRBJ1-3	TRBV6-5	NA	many	CASSRKQVPENTIYF	TGTGCCAGCAGCCGGAAGCAGGTCCCTGAAAACACCATATATTTT
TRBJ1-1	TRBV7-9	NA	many	CASSSGGVEAFF	TGTGCCAGCAGCTCCGGTGGGGTTGAAGCTTTCTTT
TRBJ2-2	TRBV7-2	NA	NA	CASSAYANTGELFF	TGTGCCAGCAGTGCGTACGCGAACACCGGGGAGCTGTTTTTT
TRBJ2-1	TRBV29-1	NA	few	CSAGGQPTYNEQFF	TGCAGCGCGGGGGGACAGCCTACCTACAATGAGCAGTTCTTC
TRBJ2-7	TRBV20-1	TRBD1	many	CSARDRDRVEREQYF	TGCAGTGCTAGAGATAGGGACAGGGTGGAAAGGGAGCAGTACTTC
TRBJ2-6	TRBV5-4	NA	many	CASQPSGGTGANVLTF	TGTGCCAGCCAGCCCTCTGGGGGAACCGGGGCCAACGTCCTGACTTTC
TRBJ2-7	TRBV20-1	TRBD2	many	CSARVRGGGFSYEQYF	TGCAGTGCTAGAGTAAGAGGCGGGGGATTCTCCTACGAGCAGTACTTC
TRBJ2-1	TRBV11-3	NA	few	CASSPGQTDNEQFF	TGTGCCAGCAGCCCCGGACAAACGGACAATGAGCAGTTCTTC
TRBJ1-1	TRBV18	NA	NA	CASSPQRENTEAFF	TGTGCCAGCTCACCACAGCGTGAGAACACTGAAGCTTTCTTT
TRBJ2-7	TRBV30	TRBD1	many	CAWSVTGDGYEQYF	TGTGCCTGGAGTGTGACAGGGGATGGCTACGAGCAGTACTTC
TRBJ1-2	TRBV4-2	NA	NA	CASSQDHYRAGGDGYTF	TGTGCCAGCAGCCAAGATCATTATAGGGCTGGAGGGGATGGCTACACCTTC
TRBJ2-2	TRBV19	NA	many	CASTSYKYTNTGELFF	TGTGCCAGTACCTCCTATAAGTATACGAACACCGGGGAGCTGTTTTTT